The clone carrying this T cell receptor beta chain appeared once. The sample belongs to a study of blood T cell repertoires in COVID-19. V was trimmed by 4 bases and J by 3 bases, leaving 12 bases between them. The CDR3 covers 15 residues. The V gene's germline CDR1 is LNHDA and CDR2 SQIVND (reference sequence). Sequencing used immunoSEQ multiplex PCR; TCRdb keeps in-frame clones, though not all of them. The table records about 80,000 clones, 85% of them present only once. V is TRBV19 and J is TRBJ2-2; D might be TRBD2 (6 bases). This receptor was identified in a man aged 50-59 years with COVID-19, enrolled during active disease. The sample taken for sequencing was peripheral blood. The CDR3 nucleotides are TGTGCCAGTAGTACCACCGGGAGTCACACCGGGGAGCTGTTTTTT. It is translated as CASSTTGSHTGELFF.